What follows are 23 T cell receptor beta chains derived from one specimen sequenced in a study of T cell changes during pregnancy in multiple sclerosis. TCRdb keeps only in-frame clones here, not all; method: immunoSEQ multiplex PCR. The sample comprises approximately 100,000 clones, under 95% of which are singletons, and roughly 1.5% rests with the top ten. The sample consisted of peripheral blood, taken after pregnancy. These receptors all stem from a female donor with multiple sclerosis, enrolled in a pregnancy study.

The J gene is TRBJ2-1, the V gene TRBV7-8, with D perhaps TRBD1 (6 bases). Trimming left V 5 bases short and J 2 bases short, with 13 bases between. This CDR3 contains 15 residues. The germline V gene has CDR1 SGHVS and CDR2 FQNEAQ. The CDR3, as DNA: TGTGCCAGCAGCACCCGACAGGCGCCCTACAATGAGCAGTTCTTC. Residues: CASSTRQAPYNEQFF.

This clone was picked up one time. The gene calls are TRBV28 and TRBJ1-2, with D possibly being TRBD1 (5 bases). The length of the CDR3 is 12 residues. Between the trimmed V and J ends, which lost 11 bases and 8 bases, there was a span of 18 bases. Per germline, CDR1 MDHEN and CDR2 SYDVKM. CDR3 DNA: TGTGCCTCCGCGGCGGGGGAGCGAGGCTACACCTTC. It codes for CASAAGERGYTF.

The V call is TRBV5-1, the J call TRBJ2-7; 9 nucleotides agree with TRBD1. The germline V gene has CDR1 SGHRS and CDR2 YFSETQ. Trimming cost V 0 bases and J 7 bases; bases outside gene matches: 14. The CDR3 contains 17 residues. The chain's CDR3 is CASSLVWLGQGSEEQYF. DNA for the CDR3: TGCGCCAGCAGCTTGGTGTGGCTGGGACAGGGTTCCGAGGAGCAGTACTTC. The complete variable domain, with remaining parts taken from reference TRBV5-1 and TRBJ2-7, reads KAGVTQTPRYLIKTRGQQVTLSCSPISGHRSVSWYQQTPGQGLQFLFEYFSETQRNKGNFPGRFSGRQFSNSRSEMNVSTLELGDSALYLCASSLVWLGQGSEEQYFGPGTRLTVT.

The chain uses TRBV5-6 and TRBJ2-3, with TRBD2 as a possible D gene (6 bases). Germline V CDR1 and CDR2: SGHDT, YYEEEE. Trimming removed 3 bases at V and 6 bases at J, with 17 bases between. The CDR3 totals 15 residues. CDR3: CASSSLPRGTDTQYF. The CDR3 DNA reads TGTGCCAGCAGCTCACTCCCACGGGGGACGGATACGCAGTATTTT.

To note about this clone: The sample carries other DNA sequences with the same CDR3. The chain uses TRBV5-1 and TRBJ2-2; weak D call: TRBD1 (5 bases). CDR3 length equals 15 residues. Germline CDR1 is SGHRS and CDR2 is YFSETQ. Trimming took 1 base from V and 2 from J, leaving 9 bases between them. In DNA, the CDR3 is TGCGCCAGCAGCTTGTCTACAGGAAACACCGGGGAGCTGTTTTTT. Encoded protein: CASSLSTGNTGELFF.

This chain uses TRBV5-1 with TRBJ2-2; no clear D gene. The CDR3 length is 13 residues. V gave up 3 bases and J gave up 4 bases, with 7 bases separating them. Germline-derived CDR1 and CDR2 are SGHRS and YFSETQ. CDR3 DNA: TGCGCCAGCAGCTCGGAGTTCACCGGGGAGCTGTTTTTT. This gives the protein CASSSEFTGELFF.

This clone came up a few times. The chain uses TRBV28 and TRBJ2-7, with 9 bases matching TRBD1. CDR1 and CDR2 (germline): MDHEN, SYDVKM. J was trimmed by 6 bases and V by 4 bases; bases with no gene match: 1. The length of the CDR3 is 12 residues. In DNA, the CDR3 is TGTGCCAGCAGTTGGGACAGGGCCGAGCAGTACTTC. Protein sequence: CASSWDRAEQYF.

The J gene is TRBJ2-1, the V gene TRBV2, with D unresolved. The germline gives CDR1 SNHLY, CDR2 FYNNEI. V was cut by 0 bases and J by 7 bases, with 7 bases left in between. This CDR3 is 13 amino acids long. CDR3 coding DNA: TGTGCCAGCAGTGAAGCGCGGTGGAATGAGCAGTTCTTC. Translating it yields CASSEARWNEQFF.

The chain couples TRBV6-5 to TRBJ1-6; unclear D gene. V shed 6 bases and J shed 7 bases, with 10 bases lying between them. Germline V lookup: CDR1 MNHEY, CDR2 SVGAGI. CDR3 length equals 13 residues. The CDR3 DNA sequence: TGTGCCAGCAGAATAGGACTGAATTCACCCCTCCACTTT. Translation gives CASRIGLNSPLHF.

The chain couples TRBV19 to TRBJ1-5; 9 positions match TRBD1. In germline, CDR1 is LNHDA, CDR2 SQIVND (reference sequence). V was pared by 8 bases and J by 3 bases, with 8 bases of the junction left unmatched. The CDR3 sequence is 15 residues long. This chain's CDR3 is CASQSDRGANQPQHF. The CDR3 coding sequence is TGTGCCAGTCAGAGCGACAGGGGGGCCAATCAGCCCCAGCATTTT.

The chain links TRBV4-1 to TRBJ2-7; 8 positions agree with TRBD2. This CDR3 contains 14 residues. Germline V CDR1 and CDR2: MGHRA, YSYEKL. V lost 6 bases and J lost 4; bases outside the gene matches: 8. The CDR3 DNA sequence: TGCGCCAGCAGTCAGGCGGGGGGTGAGTACGAGCAGTACTTC. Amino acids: CASSQAGGEYEQYF.

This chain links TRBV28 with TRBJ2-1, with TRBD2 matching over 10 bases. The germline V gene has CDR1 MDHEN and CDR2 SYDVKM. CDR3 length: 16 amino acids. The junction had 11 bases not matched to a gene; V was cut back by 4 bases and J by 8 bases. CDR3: CASSSLAGVREYEQFF. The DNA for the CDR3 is TGTGCCAGCAGTTCCCTAGCGGGAGTAAGGGAGTATGAGCAGTTCTTC.

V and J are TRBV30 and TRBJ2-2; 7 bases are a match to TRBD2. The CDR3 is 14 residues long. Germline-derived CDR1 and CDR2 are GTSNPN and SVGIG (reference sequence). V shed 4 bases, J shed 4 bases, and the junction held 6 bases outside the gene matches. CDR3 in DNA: TGTGCCTGGACCAGCGGGGCACGCACCGGGGAGCTGTTTTTT. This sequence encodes CAWTSGARTGELFF.

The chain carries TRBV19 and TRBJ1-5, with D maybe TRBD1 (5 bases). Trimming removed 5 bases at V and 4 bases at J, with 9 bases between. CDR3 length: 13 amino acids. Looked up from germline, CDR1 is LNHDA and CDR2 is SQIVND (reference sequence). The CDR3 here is CASSFAGNQPQHF. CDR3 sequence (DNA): TGTGCCAGTAGTTTCGCAGGGAATCAGCCCCAGCATTTT.

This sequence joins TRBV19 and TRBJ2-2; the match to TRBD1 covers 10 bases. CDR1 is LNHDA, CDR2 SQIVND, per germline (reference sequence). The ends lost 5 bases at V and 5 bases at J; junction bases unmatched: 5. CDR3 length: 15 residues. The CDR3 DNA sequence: TGTGCCAGTAGTTCAGGGACAGGGGCGACCGGGGAGCTGTTTTTT. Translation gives CASSSGTGATGELFF.

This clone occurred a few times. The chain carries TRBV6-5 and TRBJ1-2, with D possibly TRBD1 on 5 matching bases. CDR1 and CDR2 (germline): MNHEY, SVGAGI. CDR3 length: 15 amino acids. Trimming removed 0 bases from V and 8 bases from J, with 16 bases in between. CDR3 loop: CASSYSSARHRGYTF. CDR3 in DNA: TGTGCCAGCAGTTACTCTAGTGCCCGACACAGGGGCTACACCTTC.

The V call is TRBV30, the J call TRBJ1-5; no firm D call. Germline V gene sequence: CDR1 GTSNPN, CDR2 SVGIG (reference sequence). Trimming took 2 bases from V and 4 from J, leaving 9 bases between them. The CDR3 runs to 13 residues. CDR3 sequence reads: CAWSTDYNQPQHF. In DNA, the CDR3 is TGTGCCTGGAGTACGGACTATAATCAGCCCCAGCATTTT. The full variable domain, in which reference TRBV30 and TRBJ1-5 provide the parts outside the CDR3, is SQTIHQWPATLVQPVGSPLSLECTVEGTSNPNLYWYRQAAGRGLQLLFYSVGIGQISSEVPQNLSASRPQDRQFILSSKKLLLSDSGFYLCAWSTDYNQPQHFGDGTRLSIL.

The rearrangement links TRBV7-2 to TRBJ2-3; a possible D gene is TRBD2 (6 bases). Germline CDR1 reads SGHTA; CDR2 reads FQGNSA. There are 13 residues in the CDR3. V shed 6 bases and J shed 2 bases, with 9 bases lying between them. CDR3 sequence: CASRGTDTDTQYF. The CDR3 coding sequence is TGTGCCAGCAGGGGGACTGACACAGATACGCAGTATTTT.

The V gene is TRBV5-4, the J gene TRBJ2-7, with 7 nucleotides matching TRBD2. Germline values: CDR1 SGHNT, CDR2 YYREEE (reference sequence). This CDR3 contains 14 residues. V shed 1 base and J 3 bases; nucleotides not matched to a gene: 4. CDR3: CASSLSGAGYEQYF. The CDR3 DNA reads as TGTGCCAGCAGCTTGAGCGGGGCCGGCTACGAGCAGTACTTC.

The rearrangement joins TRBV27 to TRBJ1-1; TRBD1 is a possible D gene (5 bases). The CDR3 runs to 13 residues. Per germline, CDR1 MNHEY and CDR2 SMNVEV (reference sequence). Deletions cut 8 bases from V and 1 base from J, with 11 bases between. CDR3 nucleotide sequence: TGTGCCAGCTGGGGACTGTCGAACACTGAAGCTTTCTTT. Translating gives CASWGLSNTEAFF.

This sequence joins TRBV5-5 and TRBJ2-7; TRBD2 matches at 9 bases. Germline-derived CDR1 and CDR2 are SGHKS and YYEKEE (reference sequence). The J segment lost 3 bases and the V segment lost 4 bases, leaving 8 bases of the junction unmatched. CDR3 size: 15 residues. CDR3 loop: CASSPNLAGLYEQYF. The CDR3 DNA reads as TGTGCCAGCAGCCCCAACCTAGCGGGACTCTACGAGCAGTACTTC. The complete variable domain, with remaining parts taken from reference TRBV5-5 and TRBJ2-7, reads DAGVTQSPTHLIKTRGQQVTLRCSPISGHKSVSWYQQVLGQGPQFIFQYYEKEERGRGNFPDRFSARQFPNYSSELNVNALLLGDSALYLCASSPNLAGLYEQYFGPGTRLTVT.

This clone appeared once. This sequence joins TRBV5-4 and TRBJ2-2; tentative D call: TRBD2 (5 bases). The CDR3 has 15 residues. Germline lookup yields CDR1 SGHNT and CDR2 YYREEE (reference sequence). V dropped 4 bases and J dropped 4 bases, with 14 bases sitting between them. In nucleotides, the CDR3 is TGTGCCAGCAGCATCGACGGACTCTCCACCGGGGAGCTGTTTTTT. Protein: CASSIDGLSTGELFF.

The CDR3 DNA reads as TGTGCCTGGAGGACCCGGGACAGGGGCTCAGGGGAAGCGGCCAAAAACATTCAGTACTTC. Protein: CAWRTRDRGSGEAAKNIQYF. The chain is built from TRBV30 and TRBJ2-4; 10 nucleotides align to TRBD1. This CDR3 is 20 amino acids long. Germline V gives CDR1 GTSNPN, CDR2 SVGIG (reference sequence). The ends lost 3 bases at V and 1 base at J; junction bases unmatched: 18.